This T cell receptor (beta chain) stems from a study of response to subunit inactivated influenza vaccine. TCRdb redid the calling of the RT-PCR reads with MiXCR, one entry per CDR3 protein. The repertoire consists of 400,000 to 550,000 distinct CDR3 sequences, with 25% occurring once and the leading ten covering over 1.5%. The sample here was CD4+ T cells sorted from PBMCs, taken less than 6 days after vaccination. This receptor was identified in a man aged 50 to 60 who received an inactivated influenza vaccine.

The CDR3 nucleotides read TGTGCCAGCAGACCGGGACAGGGAGGTTTTGAAGCTTTCTTT. Residues: CASRPGQGGFEAFF. The chain employs TRBV27 and TRBJ1-1; 9 bases map to TRBD1. Germline lookup yields CDR1 MNHEY and CDR2 SMNVEV (reference sequence). J was trimmed by 7 bases and V by 6 bases; bases with no gene match: 9. The CDR3 is 14 residues long.